Below are 15 T cell receptor beta chains sequenced from a single sample in a study of regulatory T cells in long-lasting Graves disease. Construction of TCR beta libraries relied on iRepertoire HTBI primers and on Arm-PCR targeting CDR3 regions. A single record per CDR3 protein comes from TCRdb applying MiXCR to the multiplex PCR reads. The sample lists approximately 400,000 distinct CDR3 sequences, roughly 25% occurring once. Time point specified: persistent/refractory GD, antithyroid drugs over 5 years with positive TRAb. Scientists built the TCR library using RNA that was extracted from PBMCs. This specimen consisted of peripheral blood mononuclear cells (PBMCs), obtained when the disease was refractory, from a patient treated with antithyroid drugs. Receptors originate from a woman aged 40 to 50 with Graves disease.

The chain couples TRBV6-1 to TRBJ1-3, with D unclear. There are 14 residues in the CDR3. With 7 bases removed from V and 0 bases from J, the gap between germline ends came to 10 bases. The germline CDR1 and CDR2 sequences are MNHNS and SASEGT. The CDR3 here is CASNEGHSGNTIYF. The DNA of the CDR3 is TGTGCCAGCAACGAGGGTCACTCTGGAAACACCATATATTTT.

The table lists this clonotype with many counts. The J gene is TRBJ2-7, the V gene TRBV12-3 or TRBV12-4; no definite D call. There are 13 residues in the CDR3. The germline V and J ends were trimmed by 6 bases and 4 bases, with 13 bases remaining between them. The CDR3 reads CASSQNLEYEQYF. CDR3 in DNA: TGTGCCAGCAGCCAAAATCTTGAGTACGAGCAGTACTTC.

V is TRBV3-1 and J is TRBJ2-7; D might be TRBD1 (6 bases). Trimming pared 0 bases from V and 3 bases from J, leaving 12 bases between. Germline CDR1 LGHDT, CDR2 YNNKEL (reference sequence). The CDR3 spans 15 residues. The CDR3 bases are TGTGCCAGCAGCCAAGAGGACAGCCACTTCTACGAGCAGTACTTC. This encodes CASSQEDSHFYEQYF.

The rearrangement links TRBV28 to TRBJ2-5; D ambiguous. Trimming took off 2 bases at V and 5 bases at J, with 9 bases between the two ends. The CDR3 is 13 amino acids. Germline values: CDR1 MDHEN, CDR2 SYDVKM. The CDR3 DNA is TGTGCCAGCAGTTTAGGGCTGACGGAGACCCAGTACTTC. Amino acids: CASSLGLTETQYF.

This clonotype was seen a single time. The V call is TRBV2, the J call TRBJ2-1; TRBD2 aligns across 8 bases. Germline CDR1 and CDR2: SNHLY and FYNNEI. The CDR3 consists of 18 residues. Trimming removed 2 bases from V and 7 bases from J; junction bases left unmatched: 16. CDR3 coding DNA: TGTGCCAGCAGTGAAAGGGGGGGAAGCGGGAGCTACGGGAATGAGCAGTTCTTC. Its translation: CASSERGGSGSYGNEQFF. Based on the CDR3 plus reference TRBV2 and TRBJ2-1, the full variable domain is EPEVTQTPSHQVTQMGQEVILRCVPISNHLYFYWYRQILGQKVEFLVSFYNNEISEKSEIFDDQFSVERPDGSNFTLKIRSTKLEDSAMYFCASSERGGSGSYGNEQFFGPGTRLTVL.

This clonotype was counted ten times or more. This chain links TRBV11-2 with TRBJ2-5; D uncertain. CDR1 is SGHAT and CDR2 is FQNNGV in the germline V gene. The CDR3 has 15 amino acids. The V gene lost 0 bases and the J gene lost 1 base, with 9 bases spanning the gap. The CDR3 DNA follows: TGTGCCAGCAGCTTAGAGTGGCACGGCCAAGAGACCCAGTACTTC. Its translation: CASSLEWHGQETQYF.

This clonotype showed up many times. The V and J genes are TRBV11-2 and TRBJ2-7, with 7 bases identical to TRBD1. Germline CDR1 SGHAT, CDR2 FQNNGV. Trimming cost V 3 bases and J 1 base; bases outside gene matches: 6. The CDR3 spans 15 residues. In DNA, the CDR3 is TGTGCCAGCAGCTTGTACAGGGGAAAGTCCTACGAGCAGTACTTC. Its translation: CASSLYRGKSYEQYF.

The chain links TRBV6-1 to TRBJ1-1; D is ambiguous. Trimming stripped 7 bases from V and 10 bases from J, with 10 bases between. Germline values: CDR1 MNHNS, CDR2 SASEGT. The CDR3 contains 10 residues. In DNA form, the CDR3 reads TGTGCCAGCATCCGACATAGAGCTTTCTTT. Its protein product is CASIRHRAFF.

The V and J genes are TRBV9 and TRBJ1-1, with a weak D call TRBD1 (6 bases). V was pared by 0 bases and J by 7 bases, with 13 bases between. The CDR3 length is 14 residues. The germline V gene has CDR1 SGDLS and CDR2 YYNGEE. The CDR3 is CASSVVGGGGEAFF. DNA for the CDR3: TGTGCCAGCAGCGTAGTCGGAGGGGGAGGTGAAGCTTTCTTT.

This clonotype was observed at least ten times. V usage is TRBV12-3 or TRBV12-4 and J usage is TRBJ2-5, with 10 positions matching TRBD2. The trim removed 6 bases at V and 2 bases at J, leaving 6 bases unmatched. The CDR3 runs to 15 residues. In DNA form, the CDR3 reads TGTGCCAGCAGCCGGACTAGCGGAACTCAAGAGACCCAGTACTTC. As protein: CASSRTSGTQETQYF.

The genes are TRBV28 and TRBJ2-3, with TRBD1 as a possible D gene (5 bases). Trimming took 8 bases from V and 0 from J, leaving 24 bases between them. This CDR3 is 18 amino acids long. Germline V gene lookup returns CDR1 MDHEN and CDR2 SYDVKM. The CDR3 loop reads CASSGIWQDIASTDTQYF. The DNA of the CDR3 is TGTGCCAGCTCCGGCATTTGGCAGGACATTGCTAGCACAGATACGCAGTATTTT.

There are many counts of this clonotype. V is TRBV15 and J is TRBJ2-2; the match to TRBD1 covers 8 bases. The CDR3 is 16 residues long. CDR1 is LNHNV, CDR2 YYDKDF, per germline (reference sequence). With 1 base clipped from V and 5 bases from J, the junction kept 6 bases outside the gene matches. CDR3 bases: TGTGCCACCAGCAGAGGTGACAGGGGTTATACCGGGGAGCTGTTTTTT. This codes for CATSRGDRGYTGELFF.

This clonotype has at least ten counts. This chain connects TRBV28 to TRBJ2-1; D might be TRBD2 (5 bases). The CDR3 length is 16 residues. The V gene's germline CDR1 is MDHEN and CDR2 SYDVKM. Trimming cost V 1 base and J 1 base, with 11 bases left between them. The CDR3 loop is CASSLYLAKSYNEQFF. The CDR3 nucleotides read TGTGCCAGCAGTTTATACCTAGCAAAATCCTACAATGAGCAGTTCTTC.

There are a few counts of this clonotype. The chain uses TRBV9 and TRBJ1-2; no definite D call. The CDR3 is 11 amino acids. V was pared by 7 bases and J by 6 bases, with 10 bases between. Germline V gives CDR1 SGDLS, CDR2 YYNGEE. The CDR3 loop reads CASATADGYTF. DNA of the CDR3: TGTGCCAGCGCAACGGCGGATGGCTACACCTTC.

The CDR3 nucleotides are TGCGCCAGCAGCTTGGGACAGGGACCCTATAGCAATCAGCCCCAGCATTTT. Translating gives CASSLGQGPYSNQPQHF. The chain carries TRBV5-1 and TRBJ1-5, with 7 bases fitting TRBD1. This CDR3 is built from 17 residues. Germline lookup yields CDR1 SGHRS and CDR2 YFSETQ. Trimming at V came to 0 bases and at J to 0 bases, leaving 6 bases not matched to a gene.